Following are 28 T cell receptor beta chains from one sample sequenced in a study of shared clonotypes between healthy human individuals. Clones were sequenced by immunoSEQ multiplex PCR, and TCRdb holds only the in-frame ones, with some missing. The table lists around 980,000 clones, 78% of them singletons. The sample comprised memory CD4+ T cells from PBMCs. Subset denoted: CD45RA-negative fraction. The receptors shown here come from a man aged 18 to 29 in good health. Some clones in this sample may be carry-over from other donors' samples.

V and J are TRBV4-3 and TRBJ1-4, with D possibly matching TRBD1 (6 bases). The germline V and J ends were trimmed by 0 bases and 4 bases, with 12 bases remaining between them. CDR3 length: 16 amino acids. The V gene's germline CDR1 is LGHNA and CDR2 YSLEER. The CDR3 DNA is TGCGCCAGCAGCCAAGATTGGGGGACACATAATGAAAAACTGTTTTTT. It is translated as CASSQDWGTHNEKLFF.

The CDR3 DNA is TGCGCCAGCAGCCCCGGGACTAGCGGGAACAATGAGCAGTTCTTC. It codes for CASSPGTSGNNEQFF. The chain carries TRBV5-1 and TRBJ2-1, with TRBD2 matching over 13 bases. The V segment lost 4 bases and the J segment 5 bases; nucleotides outside the gene matches: 3. CDR1 and CDR2 from the germline V gene are SGHRS and YFSETQ. The CDR3 sequence is 15 residues long.

This clone was detected a few times. The rearrangement uses TRBV6-6 and TRBJ1-3, with D perhaps matching TRBD1 (6 bases). This CDR3 spans 15 amino acids. CDR1 is MNHNY, CDR2 SVGAGI, per germline (reference sequence). V lost 2 bases, J lost 4 bases, and 12 bases lay in between. Here the CDR3 DNA reads TGTGCCAGCAGTTACGACACAGGGTCAGGAAACACCATATATTTT. Translating gives CASSYDTGSGNTIYF.

The rearrangement links TRBV19 to TRBJ1-5, with no clear D. The CDR3 loop spans 13 amino acids. Germline V gene data show CDR1 as LNHDA and CDR2 as SQIVND (reference sequence). V lost 2 bases and J lost 6, with 8 bases in between. DNA of the CDR3: TGTGCCAGTAGTATAAGATTCGCTCAGCCCCAGCATTTT. Translation gives CASSIRFAQPQHF. The full variable domain, completed using reference TRBV19 and TRBJ1-5, is DGGITQSPKYLFRKEGQNVTLSCEQNLNHDAMYWYRQDPGQGLRLIYYSQIVNDFQKGDIAEGYSVSREKKESFPLTVTSAQKNPTAFYLCASSIRFAQPQHFGDGTRLSIL.

V and J are TRBV7-9 and TRBJ1-4; tentatively, D is TRBD1 (5 bases). CDR1 SEHNR and CDR2 FQNEAQ come from the germline V gene (reference sequence). This CDR3 region has 14 residues. V was clipped by 5 bases and J by 4 bases, with 11 bases between them. CDR3 DNA sequence: TGTGCCAGCAGCCCCCCGGGGGTTAATGAAAAACTGTTTTTT. It codes for CASSPPGVNEKLFF.

This chain connects TRBV2 to TRBJ2-1, with D possibly being TRBD2 (6 bases). The CDR3 is 14 amino acids. Trimming pared 7 bases from V and 7 bases from J, leaving 17 bases between. Germline loops: CDR1 SNHLY, CDR2 FYNNEI. CDR3 residues: CASIMTRGPNEQFF. Written as DNA, the CDR3 is TGTGCCAGCATCATGACTAGAGGCCCAAATGAGCAGTTCTTC.

The chain links TRBV7-3 to TRBJ2-1, with D possibly being TRBD2 (5 bases). Germline loops: CDR1 SGHTA, CDR2 FQGTGA. This CDR3 has 15 residues. Deletions cut 3 bases from V and 7 bases from J, with 16 bases between. Written as DNA, the CDR3 is TGTGCCAGCAGCTTCCTCGGGGTAGCGTATAATGAGCAGTTCTTC. Its translation: CASSFLGVAYNEQFF. The whole variable domain, remainder taken from reference TRBV7-3 and TRBJ2-1, is GAGVSQTPSNKVTEKGKYVELRCDPISGHTALYWYRQSLGQGPEFLIYFQGTGAADDSGLPNDRFFAVRPEGSVSTLKIQRTERGDSAVYLCASSFLGVAYNEQFFGPGTRLTVL.

This chain uses TRBV7-3 with TRBJ2-2, with D possibly being TRBD2 (6 bases). The CDR3 is made up of 16 amino acids. Germline CDR1 SGHTA, CDR2 FQGTGA. V was cut by 3 bases and J by 4 bases, with 15 bases left in between. In nucleotides, the CDR3 is TGTGCCAGCAGCTTGCCCCTTAGCGGTTCCACCGGGGAGCTGTTTTTT. Protein product: CASSLPLSGSTGELFF.

This clone has just one count. One end of the junction is discordant with germline, which a read error may explain. The chain joins TRBV7-2 to TRBJ1-1, with D unresolved. This CDR3 region has 14 residues. Germline V gene lookup returns CDR1 SGHTA and CDR2 FQGNSA. The CDR3 nucleotides read TGTGCCAGCAGTTTAGGACTCTCGGGGACTGAAGCTTTCTTT. Protein: CASSLGLSGTEAFF.

This clone was recorded many times. This same CDR3 is encoded by further DNA sequences in the sample. J is TRBJ1-5 and V is TRBV7-2; TRBD1 matches at 8 bases. There are 17 residues in the CDR3. The V gene end was trimmed by 1 base and the J gene end by 0 bases; junction bases not matched to a gene: 5. Germline CDR1 and CDR2: SGHTA and FQGNSA. The CDR3 bases are TGTGCCAGCAGCTTAGTAGCAGGGGGCAGTAGCAATCAGCCCCAGCATTTT. The encoded protein is CASSLVAGGSSNQPQHF.

This clone was found many times. Additional DNA sequences in this sample encode the identical CDR3. This sequence joins TRBV5-1 and TRBJ2-6, with 8 bases that match TRBD1. V trimming: 4 bases; J trimming: 2 bases; junction bases outside the gene matches: 2. The CDR3 totals 15 residues. Looked up from germline, CDR1 is SGHRS and CDR2 is YFSETQ. The CDR3 loop reads CASSPDRAGANVLTF. The CDR3 DNA sequence: TGCGCCAGCAGCCCGGACAGGGCTGGGGCCAACGTCCTGACTTTC.

The chain uses TRBV2 and TRBJ2-3, with TRBD1 matching over 8 bases. With 7 bases clipped from V and 0 bases from J, the junction kept 6 bases outside the gene matches. Germline CDR1 reads SNHLY; CDR2 reads FYNNEI. This CDR3 is 15 amino acids long. This chain's CDR3 is CASTRQGTSTDTQYF. The CDR3 DNA is TGTGCCAGCACCCGACAGGGGACGAGCACAGATACGCAGTATTTT.

This clone was recorded once. The gene calls are TRBV28 and TRBJ2-5, with TRBD2 matching over 7 bases. The CDR3 consists of 14 residues. Germline CDR1 is MDHEN and CDR2 is SYDVKM. V trimming: 7 bases; J trimming: 4 bases; junction bases outside the gene matches: 9. This CDR3 reads CASNLAGVRETQYF. The DNA of the CDR3 is TGTGCCAGCAACCTGGCGGGGGTGCGAGAGACCCAGTACTTC.

This clone was seen only a few times. The V call is TRBV6-6, the J call TRBJ1-5; D uncertain. The CDR3 runs 13 residues. The ends were cut back, 5 bases at V and 9 bases at J, with 14 bases in the middle. The germline CDR1 and CDR2 sequences are MNHNY and SVGAGI (reference sequence). CDR3 coding DNA: TGTGCCAGCAGTGTGAATTCGGATTTGCCCCAGCATTTT. Protein: CASSVNSDLPQHF.

V and J are TRBV28 and TRBJ1-2, with a weak D call TRBD1 (5 bases). The V end was cut by 7 bases, the J end by 6 bases, with 24 bases between. CDR3 length: 16 amino acids. The germline V gene encodes CDR1 MDHEN and CDR2 SYDVKM. CDR3 loop: CASTSRGGMYQNGYTF. In DNA form, the CDR3 reads TGTGCCAGCACTTCTCGGGGGGGGATGTATCAGAATGGCTACACCTTC.

This clone has more than one count but fewer than ten. The chain recombines TRBV28 with TRBJ1-1; perhaps TRBD1 as D (6 bases). Trimming removed 6 bases from V and 11 bases from J, with 25 bases in between. Looked up from germline, CDR1 is MDHEN and CDR2 is SYDVKM. There are 15 residues in the CDR3. The CDR3, as DNA: TGTGCCAGCAGCCCCGGTGTGTTATTTGGGGGCGCCGCTTTCTTT. It is translated as CASSPGVLFGGAAFF.

The CDR3 sequence: CASSTTSGYYNEQFF. Here the CDR3 DNA reads TGCGCCAGCAGCACGACTAGCGGGTATTACAATGAGCAGTTCTTC. The chain carries TRBV5-1 and TRBJ2-1; 10 nucleotides align to TRBD2. Trimming removed 4 bases from V and 4 bases from J; junction bases left unmatched: 5. The CDR3 totals 15 residues. CDR1 is SGHRS and CDR2 is YFSETQ in the germline V gene.

The CDR3 is CASRARTGAYEQYF. The CDR3, as DNA: TGTGCCAGCAGAGCAAGGACAGGGGCCTACGAGCAGTACTTC. This chain uses TRBV28 with TRBJ2-5; 9 nucleotides line up with TRBD1. The end of the DNA is better explained by TRBJ2-7, so the J call may be wrong. CDR3 length: 14 residues. Per the germline V gene, CDR1 is MDHEN and CDR2 is SYDVKM.

The chain links TRBV28 to TRBJ2-7; 12 bases are shared with TRBD1. The CDR3 consists of 18 residues. V gave up 8 bases and J gave up 4 bases; unmatched junction bases: 18. Per germline, CDR1 MDHEN and CDR2 SYDVKM. The CDR3 DNA follows: TGTGCCAGCGGAGTGCGGGACAGGGGGCTCCGAAGACAATACGAGCAGTACTTC. Protein product: CASGVRDRGLRRQYEQYF.

Note on this clone: The sample has other DNA sequences that encode this CDR3 too. The rearrangement joins TRBV5-6 to TRBJ2-5; 9 nucleotides line up with TRBD2. V was clipped by 2 bases and J by 4 bases; unmatched bases: 6. The V gene's germline CDR1 is SGHDT and CDR2 YYEEEE. The CDR3 spans 15 residues. CDR3 protein: CASSFRAGGGETQYF. CDR3 sequence (DNA): TGTGCCAGCAGCTTCCGGGCGGGAGGGGGAGAGACCCAGTACTTC.

The DNA of the CDR3 is TGTGCCAGCACCCGTAGACGGGAGGGTGGTTACAATGAGCAGTTCTTC. Protein product: CASTRRREGGYNEQFF. The rearrangement joins TRBV6-6 to TRBJ2-1; the match to TRBD2 covers 8 bases. The CDR3 has 16 residues. Germline CDR1 reads MNHNY; CDR2 reads SVGAGI (reference sequence). The V and J ends lost 7 bases and 4 bases, in that order; junction bases with no gene match: 12.

The count of this clone is one. This chain links TRBV7-2 with TRBJ1-5; possible D gene TRBD1, 5 bases. CDR3 length: 16 residues. The V and J ends lost 0 bases and 7 bases respectively, with 16 bases between them. Looked up from germline, CDR1 is SGHTA and CDR2 is FQGNSA. The CDR3 DNA reads as TGTGCCAGCAGCTTAGCGGAGGGGATACGGCCACAGCCCCAGCATTTT. The encoded protein is CASSLAEGIRPQPQHF. Variable domain in full (rest from reference TRBV7-2 and TRBJ1-5): GAGVSQSPSNKVTEKGKDVELRCDPISGHTALYWYRQSLGQGLEFLIYFQGNSAPDKSGLPSDRFSAERTGGSVSTLTIQRTQQEDSAVYLCASSLAEGIRPQPQHFGDGTRLSIL.

On this clone itself: A much larger clone lies a single base off, so this may be a read error. The chain joins TRBV6-5 to TRBJ1-2; D perhaps matches TRBD1 (6 bases). V was trimmed by 2 bases and J by 2 bases, leaving 6 bases between them. CDR3 size: 13 residues. CDR1 is MNHEY and CDR2 is SVGAGI in the germline V gene. The CDR3 here is CASSYQGNYGYTF. CDR3 DNA: TGTGCCAGCAGTTACCAGGGGAACTATGGCTACACCTTC.

This clone was seen a single time. The DNA for the CDR3 is TGTGCCAGCAGTCCAAAAGGGACCCAGTACTTC. Encoded protein: CASSPKGTQYF. The gene calls are TRBV11-2 and TRBJ2-5; D not resolved. Germline V lookup: CDR1 SGHAT, CDR2 FQNNGV. This CDR3 is 11 amino acids long. V lost 6 bases to trimming and J lost 7 bases, with 9 bases between them.

The chain uses TRBV7-9 and TRBJ2-2; D is unresolved. The V end was cut by 5 bases, the J end by 7 bases, with 14 bases between. CDR1 is SEHNR and CDR2 is FQNEAQ in the germline V gene (reference sequence). This CDR3 is 14 amino acids long. CDR3 bases: TGTGCCAGCAGCAAATTGACGGGTATCGGGGAGCTGTTTTTT. As protein: CASSKLTGIGELFF.

J is TRBJ2-7 and V is TRBV5-1, with a possible D match to TRBD2 (6 bases). In germline, CDR1 is SGHRS, CDR2 YFSETQ. Trimming removed 5 bases from V and 4 bases from J, with 16 bases in between. This CDR3 region has 14 residues. This chain's CDR3 is CASSRSGLDYEQYF. CDR3 coding DNA: TGCGCCAGCAGTCGGAGCGGGCTAGATTACGAGCAGTACTTC.

The V gene is TRBV5-1, the J gene TRBJ2-7, with 7 nucleotides matching TRBD2. With V trimmed by 1 base and J by 1 base, 2 bases remained unmatched. Germline CDR1 is SGHRS and CDR2 is YFSETQ. The CDR3 consists of 14 residues. The CDR3: CASSLTSASYEQYF. The CDR3 bases are TGCGCCAGCAGCTTGACTAGCGCGTCCTACGAGCAGTACTTC.

This chain connects TRBV5-1 to TRBJ2-3, with 12 bases aligning to TRBD2. The length of the CDR3 is 18 residues. V lost 0 bases and J lost 3; bases outside the gene matches: 8. The germline V gene encodes CDR1 SGHRS and CDR2 YFSETQ. The CDR3 sequence is CASSLALAGGPVTDTQYF. The CDR3 coding sequence is TGCGCCAGCAGCTTGGCTCTAGCGGGAGGGCCTGTGACAGATACGCAGTATTTT. Combining the CDR3 with reference TRBV5-1 and TRBJ2-3 gives the whole variable domain KAGVTQTPRYLIKTRGQQVTLSCSPISGHRSVSWYQQTPGQGLQFLFEYFSETQRNKGNFPGRFSGRQFSNSRSEMNVSTLELGDSALYLCASSLALAGGPVTDTQYFGPGTRLTVL.